This T cell receptor (beta chain) stems from a study of blood T cells in healthy people across ages. Comment on this clonotype: Its antigen is undetermined.

The study, taken as a whole, reports: In older individuals, TCR beta diversity per million T cells was lower, falling roughly linearly with age. The study found TCR beta diversity correlated strongly with naive T cell percentage.

Caucasian, healthy and from Russia, the donors were aged between roughly 6 and 95. Roughly 10 milliliters of peripheral blood were drawn from each donor into EDTA-treated tubes. A J-beta primer mix and a sample-barcoded 5' primer were used in a second PCR of about 6 to 12 cycles. TCRdb re-called the 5' RACE reads through MiXCR, storing one row per CDR3 protein. The table lists hundreds of thousands of distinct CDR3 sequences, 22% of them singletons. Germline lookup yields CDR1 MDHEN and CDR2 SYDVKM. This CDR3 contains 14 residues. The V end lost 7 bases, the J end lost 3 bases, and 15 bases lay between the germline ends.

The chain recombines TRBV28 with TRBJ1-1; D is possibly TRBD1 (5 bases). The source of this sequence is a man aged 70 or older in good health. Input material: blood. The CDR3 nucleotides read TGTGCCAGCACCTATAGCGGGGGTTACACTGAAGCTTTCTTT. Amino acids: CASTYSGGYTEAFF.